The text below deals with one T cell receptor (beta chain). This sample is drawn from a study of blood T cell repertoires in COVID-19. Study processing details: Estimation of nucleated cell counts was performed using reference gene primer amplification. The table came from immunoSEQ multiplex PCR; TCRdb's copy has only in-frame clones and leaves some out. V and J calls plus clone size are reproduced from that table; the DNA served to infer D and trimming. The sample has 130,000 or so clones; about four fifths are singletons. The V end was cut by 5 bases, the J end by 8 bases, with 12 bases between. There are 12 residues in the CDR3. Germline-derived CDR1 and CDR2 are SGHTA and FQGNSA.

The J gene is TRBJ1-2, the V gene TRBV7-2; D uncertain. The sequence was collected from a woman at least 80 years old with acute or convalescent COVID-19. Sequenced sample: peripheral blood. CDR3 DNA sequence: TGTGCCAGCAGCCCAGAACAGATCGGCTACACCTTC. Translating it yields CASSPEQIGYTF.